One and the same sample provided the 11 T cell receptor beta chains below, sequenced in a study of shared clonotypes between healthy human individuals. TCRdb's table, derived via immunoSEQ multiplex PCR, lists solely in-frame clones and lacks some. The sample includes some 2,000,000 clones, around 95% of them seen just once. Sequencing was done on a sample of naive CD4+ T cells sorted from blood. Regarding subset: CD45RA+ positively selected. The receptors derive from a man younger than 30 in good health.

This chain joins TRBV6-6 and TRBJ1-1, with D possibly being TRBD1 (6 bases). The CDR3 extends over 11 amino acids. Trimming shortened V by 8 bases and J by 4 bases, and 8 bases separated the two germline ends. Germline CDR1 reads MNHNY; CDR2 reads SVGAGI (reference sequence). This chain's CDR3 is CASQGSTEAFF. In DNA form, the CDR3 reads TGTGCCAGCCAGGGGAGCACTGAAGCTTTCTTT.

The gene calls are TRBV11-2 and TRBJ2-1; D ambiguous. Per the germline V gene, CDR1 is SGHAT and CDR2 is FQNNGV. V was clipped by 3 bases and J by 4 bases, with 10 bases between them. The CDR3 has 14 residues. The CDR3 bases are TGTGCCAGCAGCTTCGGTAACTTATACAATGAGCAGTTCTTC. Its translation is CASSFGNLYNEQFF.

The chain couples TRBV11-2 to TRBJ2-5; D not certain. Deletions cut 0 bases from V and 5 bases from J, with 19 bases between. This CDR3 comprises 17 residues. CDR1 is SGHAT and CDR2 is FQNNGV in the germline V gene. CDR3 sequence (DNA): TGTGCCAGCAGCTTAGATCCTCGGGCTAGGAGAGAGGAGACCCAGTACTTC. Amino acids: CASSLDPRARREETQYF.

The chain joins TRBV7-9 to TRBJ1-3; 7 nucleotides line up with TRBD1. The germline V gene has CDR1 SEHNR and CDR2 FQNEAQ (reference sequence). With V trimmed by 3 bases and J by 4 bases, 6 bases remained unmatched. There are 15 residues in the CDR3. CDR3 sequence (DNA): TGTGCCAGCAGCTTCATCGGGACAGCGGGAAACACCATATATTTT. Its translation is CASSFIGTAGNTIYF. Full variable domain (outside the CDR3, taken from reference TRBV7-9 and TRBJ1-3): DTGVSQNPRHKITKRGQNVTFRCDPISEHNRLYWYRQTLGQGPEFLTYFQNEAQLEKSRLLSDRFSAERPKGSFSTLEIQRTEQGDSAMYLCASSFIGTAGNTIYFGEGSWLTVV.

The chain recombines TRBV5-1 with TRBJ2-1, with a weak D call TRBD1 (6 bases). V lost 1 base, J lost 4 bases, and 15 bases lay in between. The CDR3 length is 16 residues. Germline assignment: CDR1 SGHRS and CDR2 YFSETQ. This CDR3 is CASSLTTGIYYNEQFF. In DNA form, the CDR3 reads TGCGCCAGCAGCTTGACTACAGGGATTTATTACAATGAGCAGTTCTTC.

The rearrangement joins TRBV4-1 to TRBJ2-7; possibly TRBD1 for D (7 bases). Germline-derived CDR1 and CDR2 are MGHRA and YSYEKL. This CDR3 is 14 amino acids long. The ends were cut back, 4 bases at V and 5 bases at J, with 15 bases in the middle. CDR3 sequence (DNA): TGCGCCAGCAGCCCCCAGGGGGGCTACCACGAGCAGTACTTC. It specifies CASSPQGGYHEQYF.

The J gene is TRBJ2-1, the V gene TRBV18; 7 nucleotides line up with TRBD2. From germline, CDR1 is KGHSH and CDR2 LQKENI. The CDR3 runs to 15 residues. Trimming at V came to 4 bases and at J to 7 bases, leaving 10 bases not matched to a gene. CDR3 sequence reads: CASSHTASGKNEQFF. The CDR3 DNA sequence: TGTGCCAGCTCACATACCGCCAGCGGGAAAAATGAGCAGTTCTTC.

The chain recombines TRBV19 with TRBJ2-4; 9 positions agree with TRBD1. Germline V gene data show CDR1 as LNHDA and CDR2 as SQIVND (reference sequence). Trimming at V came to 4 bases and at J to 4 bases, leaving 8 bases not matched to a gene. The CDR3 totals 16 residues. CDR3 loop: CASSTGQGRGKNIQYF. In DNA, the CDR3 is TGTGCCAGTAGTACCGGACAGGGGAGGGGGAAAAACATTCAGTACTTC.

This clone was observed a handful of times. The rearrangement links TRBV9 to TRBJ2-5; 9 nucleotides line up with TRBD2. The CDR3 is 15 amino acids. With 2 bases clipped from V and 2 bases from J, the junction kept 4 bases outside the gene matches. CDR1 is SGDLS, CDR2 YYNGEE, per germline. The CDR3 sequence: CASSVKRGAQETQYF. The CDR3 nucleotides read TGTGCCAGCAGCGTCAAGCGGGGGGCTCAAGAGACCCAGTACTTC.

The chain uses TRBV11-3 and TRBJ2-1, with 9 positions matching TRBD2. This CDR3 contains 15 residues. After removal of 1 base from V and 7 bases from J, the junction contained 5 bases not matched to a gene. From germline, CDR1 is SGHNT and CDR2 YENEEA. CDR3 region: CASSLVASGINEQFF. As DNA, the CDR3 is TGTGCCAGCAGCTTAGTGGCTAGCGGGATTAATGAGCAGTTCTTC.

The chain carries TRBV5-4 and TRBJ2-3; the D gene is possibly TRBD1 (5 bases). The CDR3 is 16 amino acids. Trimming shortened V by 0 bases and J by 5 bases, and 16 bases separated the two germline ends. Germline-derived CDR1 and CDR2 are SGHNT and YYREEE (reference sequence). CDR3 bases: TGTGCCAGCAGCTTGGACCAGGGAAGGGGAAGAGATACGCAGTATTTT. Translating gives CASSLDQGRGRDTQYF.